This T cell receptor (beta chain) is from a study of OX40 agonist ivuxolimab in advanced cancers. Study details: Three dose-escalation patients had partial responses: one with hepatocellular carcinoma and two with cutaneous melanoma. Broader study findings: Dosing at 0.1 to 3.0 mg/kg was accompanied by clonal expansion of CD4+ and CD8+ blood T cells by week 6.

The V end was cut by 4 bases, the J end by 5 bases, with 9 bases between. CDR3 length: 12 residues. Germline CDR1 KGHSH, CDR2 LQKENI. Profiling relied on immunoSEQ multiplex PCR, and the TCRdb table lists in-frame clones only, not all of them. Here the sample spans 24,000 or so clones, around 85% being singletons. A word on this clone: No antigen is known for it.

At cycle 4 day 1, cycle 7 day 1, and baseline, blood was sampled. V is TRBV18 and J is TRBJ2-7; D possibly matches TRBD1 or TRBD2 (5 bases each). This specimen consisted of CD4+ or CD8+ T cells sorted from blood, obtained in a trial of the OX40 agonist ivuxolimab. This TCR derives from an adult with an advanced solid tumor such as melanoma, head and neck, liver or kidney cancer. This CDR3 reads CASSQGTHEQYF. The CDR3 nucleotides are TGTGCCAGCTCACAGGGGACCCACGAGCAGTACTTC.